The 17 T cell receptor beta chains listed next were all sequenced from one sample in a study of T cell responses to AZD1222 COVID-19 vaccine. Assay used: immunoSEQ multiplex PCR; TCRdb lists only in-frame clones, some missing. The table has some 130,000 clones, approximately 90% seen once; the top ten hold 0.9% to 1.2%. This specimen was peripheral blood, taken 28 days after the second AZD1222 dose. The receptors shown here come from an adult who received the AZD1222 COVID-19 vaccine.

The chain employs TRBV11-3 and TRBJ2-1; 9 nucleotides line up with TRBD2. The germline CDR1 and CDR2 sequences are SGHNT and YENEEA. There are 18 residues in the CDR3. With 1 base clipped from V and 2 bases from J, the junction kept 9 bases outside the gene matches. CDR3 in DNA: TGTGCCAGCAGCTTAGTAGGGCCTAGCGGGATACCCTACAATGAGCAGTTCTTC. Translating gives CASSLVGPSGIPYNEQFF.

The chain joins TRBV27 to TRBJ2-1, with D possibly being TRBD2 (6 bases). CDR1 is MNHEY, CDR2 SMNVEV, per germline (reference sequence). The CDR3 runs to 14 residues. The ends were cut back, 4 bases at V and 0 bases at J, with 7 bases in the middle. Here the CDR3 DNA reads TGTGCCAGCAGTTGGGGGGACTCCTACAATGAGCAGTTCTTC. It is translated as CASSWGDSYNEQFF.

This clone was observed a handful of times. V and J are TRBV7-2 and TRBJ1-2; D remains unclear. The CDR3 spans 13 residues. Between the trimmed V and J ends, which lost 2 bases and 5 bases, there was a span of 9 bases. Germline V gene sequence: CDR1 SGHTA, CDR2 FQGNSA. CDR3 DNA sequence: TGTGCCAGCAGCTTAAGCGGGGATTATGGCTACACCTTC. Its translation: CASSLSGDYGYTF. The whole variable domain, remainder taken from reference TRBV7-2 and TRBJ1-2, is GAGVSQSPSNKVTEKGKDVELRCDPISGHTALYWYRQSLGQGLEFLIYFQGNSAPDKSGLPSDRFSAERTGGSVSTLTIQRTQQEDSAVYLCASSLSGDYGYTFGSGTRLTVV.

The V and J genes are TRBV14 and TRBJ1-1; D might be TRBD1 (5 bases). There are 17 residues in the CDR3. CDR1 is SGHDN, CDR2 FVKESK, per germline. V lost 4 bases and J 0 bases, leaving 18 bases between the germline ends. CDR3 in amino acids: CASSPMAGLELNTEAFF. As DNA, the CDR3 is TGTGCCAGCAGCCCGATGGCAGGGTTGGAATTGAACACTGAAGCTTTCTTT.

This chain joins TRBV18 and TRBJ1-2; 9 bases align to TRBD1. The germline V gene encodes CDR1 KGHSH and CDR2 LQKENI. There are 14 residues in the CDR3. V dropped 6 bases and J dropped 6; count of bases not matched to a gene: 8. Here the CDR3 reads CASSPGTGYDGYTF. The CDR3 DNA sequence: TGTGCCAGCTCTCCCGGGACAGGGTACGATGGCTACACCTTC.

V and J are TRBV19 and TRBJ1-3; no reliable D call. This CDR3 comprises 14 residues. Germline V gene data show CDR1 as LNHDA and CDR2 as SQIVND (reference sequence). V lost 4 bases to trimming and J lost 2 bases, with 9 bases between them. DNA of the CDR3: TGTGCCAGTAGTAAGAGGGCGGCTGGAAACACCATATATTTT. Protein sequence: CASSKRAAGNTIYF.

The J gene is TRBJ1-5, the V gene TRBV5-1, with D possibly being TRBD1 (5 bases). In germline, CDR1 is SGHRS, CDR2 YFSETQ. There are 15 residues in the CDR3. V shed 2 bases and J shed 5 bases, with 14 bases lying between them. The CDR3 here is CASSLRGSSDQPQHF. Written as DNA, the CDR3 is TGCGCCAGCAGCTTACGGGGGTCGTCTGATCAGCCCCAGCATTTT.

The CDR3 DNA is TGTGCCAGCAGGACAGGACAGAACTATGGCTACACCTTC. Protein sequence: CASRTGQNYGYTF. V usage is TRBV6-5 and J usage is TRBJ1-2; possible D gene TRBD1, 6 bases. Deletions cut 6 bases from V and 2 bases from J, with 10 bases between. Germline V gene data show CDR1 as MNHEY and CDR2 as SVGAGI. The CDR3 runs to 13 residues.

This sequence joins TRBV9 and TRBJ1-2; TRBD1 might be the D (6 bases). Trimming took off 6 bases at V and 4 bases at J, with 22 bases between the two ends. This CDR3 has 16 residues. Germline V lookup: CDR1 SGDLS, CDR2 YYNGEE. CDR3 in amino acids: CASTKGGEALTYGYTF. CDR3 DNA: TGTGCCAGCACCAAAGGGGGAGAGGCCCTTACCTATGGCTACACCTTC.

This clone showed up just once. This chain uses TRBV5-1 with TRBJ2-5, with TRBD2 matching 12 bases. The J segment lost 0 bases and the V segment lost 4 bases, leaving 4 bases of the junction unmatched. The CDR3 has 16 residues. Germline loops: CDR1 SGHRS, CDR2 YFSETQ. As DNA, the CDR3 is TGCGCCAGCAGCCAAGGGACTAGCGGGTACCAAGAGACCCAGTACTTC. Its protein product is CASSQGTSGYQETQYF.

The V call is TRBV4-1, the J call TRBJ1-1; unclear D gene. The CDR3 is 13 amino acids. The V end lost 1 base, the J end lost 7 bases, and 10 bases lay between the germline ends. Germline V gene sequence: CDR1 MGHRA, CDR2 YSYEKL. CDR3 sequence: CASSQGGDGEAFF. The CDR3 nucleotides read TGCGCCAGCAGCCAAGGGGGAGACGGTGAAGCTTTCTTT.

The J gene is TRBJ1-2, the V gene TRBV5-1; the match to TRBD1 covers 7 bases. The germline V gene encodes CDR1 SGHRS and CDR2 YFSETQ. This CDR3 is 17 amino acids long. J gave up 1 base and V 0 bases, and 9 bases lay outside the gene matches. The CDR3 sequence is CASSLVPAQGVNYGYTF. CDR3 coding DNA: TGCGCCAGCAGCTTGGTTCCGGCTCAGGGGGTTAACTATGGCTACACCTTC.

The chain uses TRBV28 and TRBJ1-2; D might be TRBD1 (6 bases). The germline gives CDR1 MDHEN, CDR2 SYDVKM. This CDR3 is 13 amino acids long. The V end lost 2 bases, the J end lost 4 bases, and 8 bases lay between the germline ends. In DNA, the CDR3 is TGTGCCAGCAGTTTAGGACAGCTCTATGGCTACACCTTC. This translates into CASSLGQLYGYTF.

The CDR3 sequence: CASSQDQGGREGLAGELFF. The CDR3 DNA follows: TGCGCCAGCAGCCAAGATCAAGGAGGGCGGGAGGGCCTCGCCGGGGAGCTGTTTTTT. The rearrangement links TRBV4-1 to TRBJ2-2; 9 bases are a match to TRBD2. The CDR3 spans 19 residues. CDR1 is MGHRA, CDR2 YSYEKL, per germline. After removal of 0 bases from V and 6 bases from J, the junction contained 14 bases not matched to a gene.

This clone was seen a single time. This sequence joins TRBV11-2 and TRBJ2-2, with 7 positions matching TRBD1. The J segment lost 4 bases and the V segment lost 4 bases, leaving 12 bases of the junction unmatched. In germline, CDR1 is SGHAT, CDR2 FQNNGV. The CDR3 is made up of 17 amino acids. DNA for the CDR3: TGTGCCAGCAGCTCACGCTCCACAGGGGAAAGCACCGGGGAGCTGTTTTTT. Its protein is CASSSRSTGESTGELFF.

As concerns this clone: The same CDR3 is also encoded by other DNA sequences in this sample. The rearrangement links TRBV5-1 to TRBJ2-5, with TRBD2 matching 8 bases. The CDR3 totals 15 residues. J gave up 2 bases and V 0 bases, and 3 bases lay outside the gene matches. CDR1 and CDR2 (germline): SGHRS, YFSETQ. Written as DNA, the CDR3 is TGCGCCAGCAGCTTGGCCGGGACTAGTCAAGAGACCCAGTACTTC. Its protein is CASSLAGTSQETQYF.

The rearrangement joins TRBV19 to TRBJ2-5; either TRBD1 or TRBD2 may fit D (5 bases each). The V end lost 4 bases, the J end lost 5 bases, and 17 bases lay between the germline ends. CDR1 and CDR2 from the germline V gene are LNHDA and SQIVND (reference sequence). CDR3 length equals 15 residues. CDR3 in DNA: TGTGCCAGTAGTAACTCGAGGGGATTGTATGAGACCCAGTACTTC. Protein product: CASSNSRGLYETQYF.